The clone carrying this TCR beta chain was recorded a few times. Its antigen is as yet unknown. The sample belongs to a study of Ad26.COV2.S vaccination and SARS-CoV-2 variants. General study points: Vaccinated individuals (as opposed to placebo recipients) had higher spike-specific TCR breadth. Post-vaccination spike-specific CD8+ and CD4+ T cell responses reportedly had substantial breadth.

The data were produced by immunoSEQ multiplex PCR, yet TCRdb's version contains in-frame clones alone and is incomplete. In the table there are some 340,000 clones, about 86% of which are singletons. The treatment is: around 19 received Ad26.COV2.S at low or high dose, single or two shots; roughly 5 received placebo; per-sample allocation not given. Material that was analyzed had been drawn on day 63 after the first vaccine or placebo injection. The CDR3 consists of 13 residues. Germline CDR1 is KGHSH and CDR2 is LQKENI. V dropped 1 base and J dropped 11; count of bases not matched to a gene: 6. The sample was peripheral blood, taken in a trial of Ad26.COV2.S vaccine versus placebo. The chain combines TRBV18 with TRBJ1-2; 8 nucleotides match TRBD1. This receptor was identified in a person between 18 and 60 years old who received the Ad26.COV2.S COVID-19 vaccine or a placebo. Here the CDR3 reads CASSPLSRDRYTF. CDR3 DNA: TGTGCCAGCTCACCACTTAGCCGGGACAGGTACACCTTC.